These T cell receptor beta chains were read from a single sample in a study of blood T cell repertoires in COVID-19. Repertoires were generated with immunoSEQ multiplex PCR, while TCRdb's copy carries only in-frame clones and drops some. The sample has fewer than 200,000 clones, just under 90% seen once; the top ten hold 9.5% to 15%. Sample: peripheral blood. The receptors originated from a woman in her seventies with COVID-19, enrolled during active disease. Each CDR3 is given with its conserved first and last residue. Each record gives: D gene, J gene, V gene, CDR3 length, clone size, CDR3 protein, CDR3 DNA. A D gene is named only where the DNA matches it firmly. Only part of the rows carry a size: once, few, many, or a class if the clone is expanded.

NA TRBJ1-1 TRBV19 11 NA CASSIYTEAFF TGTGCCAGTAGTATCTACACTGAAGCTTTCTTT
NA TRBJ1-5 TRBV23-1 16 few CASSHPVKSSNQPQHF TGCGCCAGCAGTCACCCTGTAAAGAGCAGCAATCAGCCCCAGCATTTT
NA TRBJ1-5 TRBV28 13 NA CASSAGPNQPQHF TGTGCCAGCAGTGCGGGTCCGAATCAGCCCCAGCATTTT
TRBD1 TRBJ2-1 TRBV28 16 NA CASSLRGTGTYNEQFF TGTGCCAGCAGTTTGCGTGGGACAGGGACTTACAATGAGCAGTTCTTC
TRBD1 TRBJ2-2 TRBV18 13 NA CASSRQGAGELFF TGTGCCAGCTCACGACAGGGGGCCGGGGAGCTGTTTTTT
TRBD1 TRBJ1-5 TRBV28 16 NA CASSLPGQGLVQPQHF TGTGCCAGCAGTTTACCCGGACAGGGTCTGGTTCAGCCCCAGCATTTT
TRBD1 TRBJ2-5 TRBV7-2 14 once CASSLGQGQGTQYF TGTGCCAGCAGCTTAGGACAGGGCCAGGGGACCCAGTACTTC
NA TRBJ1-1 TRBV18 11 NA CASSPSTEAFF TGTGCCAGCTCACCGAGCACTGAAGCTTTCTTT
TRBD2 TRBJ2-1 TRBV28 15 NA CASTEAGGPYNEQFF TGTGCCAGCACCGAAGCGGGAGGGCCGTACAATGAGCAGTTCTTC
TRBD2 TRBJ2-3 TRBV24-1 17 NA CATSDPGTSGRTDTQYF TGTGCCACCAGTGACCCCGGGACTAGCGGGAGGACAGATACGCAGTATTTT
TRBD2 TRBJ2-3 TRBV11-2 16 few CASSSKLAGVFDTQYF TGTGCCAGCAGCTCCAAGCTAGCGGGAGTATTTGATACGCAGTATTTT
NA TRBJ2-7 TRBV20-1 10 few CSASGFEQYF TGCAGTGCGTCGGGTTTCGAGCAGTACTTC
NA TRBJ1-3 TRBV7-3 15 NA CASSPTGGAGNTIYF TGTGCCAGCAGCCCGACAGGAGGAGCGGGAAACACCATATATTTT
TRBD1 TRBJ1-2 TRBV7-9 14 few CASSYPGQGDGYTF TGTGCCAGCAGCTACCCTGGACAGGGGGATGGCTACACCTTC
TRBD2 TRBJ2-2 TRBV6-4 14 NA CASRLAGASGELFF TGTGCCAGCAGACTAGCGGGCGCGTCCGGGGAGCTGTTTTTT
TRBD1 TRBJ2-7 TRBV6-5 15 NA CASSQLTGGYYEQYF TGTGCCAGCAGCCAGTTGACAGGGGGGTACTACGAGCAGTACTTC
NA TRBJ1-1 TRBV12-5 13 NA CASGLDFRGEAFF TGTGCTAGTGGTTTGGACTTTAGGGGTGAAGCTTTCTTT
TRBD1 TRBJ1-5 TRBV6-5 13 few CASRGQNNQPQHF TGTGCCAGCAGGGGACAGAACAATCAGCCCCAGCATTTT
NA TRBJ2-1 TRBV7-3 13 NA CASSLGLLREQFF TGTGCCAGCAGCTTAGGGCTCCTACGGGAGCAGTTCTTC
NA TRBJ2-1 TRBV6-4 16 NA CASSDEGRVPYNEQFF TGTGCCAGCAGTGACGAGGGAAGGGTGCCCTACAATGAGCAGTTCTTC
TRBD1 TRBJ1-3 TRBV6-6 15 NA CASSSGQGSGNTIYF TGTGCCAGCAGTTCGGGACAGGGCTCTGGAAACACCATATATTTT
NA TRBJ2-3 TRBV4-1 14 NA CASSGVRGSDTQYF TGCGCCAGCAGCGGGGTACGGGGGTCGGATACGCAGTATTTT
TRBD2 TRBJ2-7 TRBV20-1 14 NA CSASRLAGSYEQYF TGCAGTGCTAGTCGGCTAGCGGGTTCCTACGAGCAGTACTTC
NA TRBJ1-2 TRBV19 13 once CASSISGIYGYTF TGTGCCAGTAGTATAAGCGGTATCTATGGCTACACCTTC
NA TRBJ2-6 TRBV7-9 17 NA CASSPTFGVAGANVLTF TGTGCCAGCAGCCCCACCTTTGGAGTAGCTGGGGCCAACGTCCTGACTTTC
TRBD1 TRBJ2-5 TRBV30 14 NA CAWNLGQGMGTQYF TGTGCCTGGAACCTGGGACAGGGGATGGGGACCCAGTACTTC
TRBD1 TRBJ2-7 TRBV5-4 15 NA CASSLGQGRLYEQYF TGTGCCAGCAGCTTGGGACAGGGAAGGCTTTACGAGCAGTACTTC
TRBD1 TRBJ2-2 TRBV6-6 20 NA CASSQRPGTGYFFGTGELFF TGTGCCAGCAGCCAACGACCCGGGACAGGGTATTTTTTTGGAACCGGGGAGCTGTTTTTT
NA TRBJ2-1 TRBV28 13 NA CASTSGGHNEQFF TGTGCCAGCACGTCCGGGGGTCACAATGAGCAGTTCTTC
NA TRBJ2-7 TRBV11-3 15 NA CASSLESGRTYEQYF TGTGCCAGCAGCTTAGAATCAGGCAGGACTTACGAGCAGTACTTC
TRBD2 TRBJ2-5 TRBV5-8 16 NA CASSLQGGPWGKTQYF TGTGCCAGCAGCTTGCAGGGAGGGCCTTGGGGAAAGACCCAGTACTTC
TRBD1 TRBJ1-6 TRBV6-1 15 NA CASSRTGTGGSPLHF TGTGCCAGCAGTCGGACCGGGACAGGGGGTTCACCCCTCCACTTT
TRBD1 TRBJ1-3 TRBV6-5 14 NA CASSGGQGRNTIYF TGTGCCAGCAGCGGGGGACAGGGCCGAAACACCATATATTTT
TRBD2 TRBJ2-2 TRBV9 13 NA CASSSGLAGELFF TGTGCCAGCAGCTCAGGACTAGCCGGGGAGCTGTTTTTT
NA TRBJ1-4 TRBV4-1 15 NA CASSQDRGEGEKLFF TGCGCCAGCAGCCAAGATCGTGGGGAGGGTGAAAAACTGTTTTTT
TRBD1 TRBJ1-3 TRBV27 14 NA CASSSLTGGNTIYF TGTGCCAGCAGTTCCTTGACAGGGGGAAACACCATATATTTT
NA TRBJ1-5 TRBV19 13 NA CASSILSPQPQHF TGTGCCAGTAGTATCCTCTCCCCTCAGCCCCAGCATTTT
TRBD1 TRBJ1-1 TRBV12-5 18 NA CASGLAGTGRFGGTEAFF TGTGCTAGTGGTTTGGCCGGGACAGGGAGGTTCGGTGGCACTGAAGCTTTCTTT
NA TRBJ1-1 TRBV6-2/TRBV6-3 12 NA CASSYVRSEAFF TGTGCCAGCAGTTACGTGAGGTCTGAAGCTTTCTTT
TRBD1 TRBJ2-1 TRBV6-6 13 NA CASIKTGGHEQFF TGTGCCAGCATTAAAACAGGGGGGCATGAGCAGTTCTTC